The 5 T cell receptor beta chains below come from one sample, sequenced in a study of blood T cell repertoires in COVID-19. Some clones are missing from TCRdb's copy, which holds only in-frame ones; the method was immunoSEQ multiplex PCR. The sample comprises 150,000 or so clones, almost 85% of which are singletons, and 14% rests with the top ten. Sequencing was carried out using peripheral blood. These receptors originate from a man between 18 and 35 years old with active or convalescent COVID-19.

The CDR3 region has the DNA TGTGCCAGCAGCTTAGCCGGGGGGGGAGAGACCCAGTACTTC. Protein sequence: CASSLAGGGETQYF. This rearrangement joins TRBV7-2 to TRBJ2-5; 8 positions match TRBD2. Germline V gene sequence: CDR1 SGHTA, CDR2 FQGNSA. J was trimmed by 4 bases and V by 0 bases; bases with no gene match: 1. The CDR3 totals 14 residues. The full variable domain, completed using reference TRBV7-2 and TRBJ2-5, is GAGVSQSPSNKVTEKGKDVELRCDPISGHTALYWYRQSLGQGLEFLIYFQGNSAPDKSGLPSDRFSAERTGGSVSTLTIQRTQQEDSAVYLCASSLAGGGETQYFGPGTRLLVL.

This chain joins TRBV7-9 and TRBJ1-2, with 8 nucleotides matching TRBD1. CDR1 and CDR2 (germline): SEHNR, FQNEAQ (reference sequence). J gave up 5 bases and V 5 bases, and 10 bases lay outside the gene matches. This CDR3 contains 15 residues. The CDR3: CASSVFRDRRYGYTF. CDR3 nucleotides: TGTGCCAGCAGCGTTTTCCGGGACAGGCGGTATGGCTACACCTTC. The variable domain in full, completed from reference TRBV7-9 and TRBJ1-2, reads DTGVSQNPRHKITKRGQNVTFRCDPISEHNRLYWYRQTLGQGPEFLTYFQNEAQLEKSRLLSDRFSAERPKGSFSTLEIQRTEQGDSAMYLCASSVFRDRRYGYTFGSGTRLTVV.

This rearrangement joins TRBV3-1 (or the pseudogene TRBV3-2) to TRBJ2-7, with 9 bases identical to TRBD1. Germline CDR1 reads LGHDT; CDR2 reads YNNKEL (reference sequence). The CDR3 extends over 16 amino acids. The V and J ends lost 4 bases and 3 bases, in that order; junction bases with no gene match: 10. DNA for the CDR3: TGTGCCAGCAGCCGAACCGGGACAGGGTATCGCTACGAGCAGTACTTC. This sequence encodes CASSRTGTGYRYEQYF.

The chain is built from TRBV5-4 and TRBJ2-1; D gene ambiguous. Trimming cost V 4 bases and J 4 bases, with 9 bases left between them. This CDR3 is 13 amino acids long. Germline loops: CDR1 SGHNT, CDR2 YYREEE (reference sequence). The CDR3 nucleotides read TGTGCCAGCAGCCTGAGCATATACAATGAGCAGTTCTTC. Protein product: CASSLSIYNEQFF.

The chain employs TRBV7-9 and TRBJ2-1, with D maybe TRBD2 (6 bases). Germline CDR1 reads SEHNR; CDR2 reads FQNEAQ (reference sequence). This CDR3 contains 14 residues. V lost 1 base to trimming and J lost 4 bases, with 8 bases between them. The CDR3 region has the DNA TGTGCCAGCAGCTTAGGGGCGGGGTACAATGAGCAGTTCTTC. Translation gives CASSLGAGYNEQFF.